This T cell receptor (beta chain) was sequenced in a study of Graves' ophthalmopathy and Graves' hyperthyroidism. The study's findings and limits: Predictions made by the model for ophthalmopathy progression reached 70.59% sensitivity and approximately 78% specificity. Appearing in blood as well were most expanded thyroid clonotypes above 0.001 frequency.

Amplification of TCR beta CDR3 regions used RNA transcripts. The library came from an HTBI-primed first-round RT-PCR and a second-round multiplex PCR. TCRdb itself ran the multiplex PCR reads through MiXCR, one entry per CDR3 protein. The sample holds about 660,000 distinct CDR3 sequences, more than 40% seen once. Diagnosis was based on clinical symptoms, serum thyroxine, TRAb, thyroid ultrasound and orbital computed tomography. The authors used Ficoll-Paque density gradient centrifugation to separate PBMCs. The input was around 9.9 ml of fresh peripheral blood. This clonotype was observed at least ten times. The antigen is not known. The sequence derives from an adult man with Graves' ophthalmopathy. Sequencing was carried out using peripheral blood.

The CDR3 DNA reads TGTGCCAGTACCGTCTACACTGAAGCTTTCTTT. Protein: CASTVYTEAFF. The V call is TRBV19, the J call TRBJ1-1; D remains unclear. From germline, CDR1 is LNHDA and CDR2 SQIVND (reference sequence). Trimming removed 7 bases from V and 3 bases from J, with 6 bases in between. The CDR3 length is 11 residues.